This note documents a single T cell receptor (beta chain) sequence. Its target is unknown. This entry belongs to a study of cytomegalovirus exposure and HLA in healthy donors. Background on the study: A subsequent analysis reported that the roughly 120 validation repertoires were produced on the same platform that had also been used for the roughly 710 first-cohort repertoires. Findings and limits, study-wide: Within the 130 or so validation repertoires, first-cohort TCR clusters tended to co-occur, according to a later analysis. TCR beta chains numbering under 200 were designated cytomegalovirus-associated.

The data were produced by immunoSEQ multiplex PCR, yet TCRdb's version contains in-frame clones alone and is incomplete. The sample carries tens of thousands of clones, roughly nine tenths recorded once. The sequence came from a woman between 18 and 30 years old in good health and CMV-seropositive. Material: PBMCs.

The CDR3 bases are TGCGCCAGCAGCCTAGCGGGGGGGCCGTCAGAGACCCAGTACTTC. This codes for CASSLAGGPSETQYF. V is TRBV5-1 and J is TRBJ2-5; 12 bases agree with TRBD2. The V and J ends lost 4 bases and 4 bases, in that order; junction bases with no gene match: 5. Germline V gene lookup returns CDR1 SGHRS and CDR2 YFSETQ. This CDR3 comprises 15 residues.